Listed here are 24 T cell receptor beta chains from one sample, sequenced in a study of T cell responses to AZD1222 COVID-19 vaccine. The data were produced by immunoSEQ multiplex PCR, yet TCRdb's version contains in-frame clones alone and is incomplete. Of some 180,000 clones listed, just under 95% were seen once; the top ten hold about 1%. The source was peripheral blood, collected 28 days after the second dose of the MenACWY control vaccine. The receptors stem from an adult who received the MenACWY meningococcal vaccine as a control.

The chain recombines TRBV11-2 with TRBJ2-7; 7 bases fit TRBD1. V shed 2 bases and J 0 bases; nucleotides not matched to a gene: 4. This CDR3 is built from 15 residues. CDR1 SGHAT and CDR2 FQNNGV come from the germline V gene. The CDR3 sequence: CASSLTDRSSYEQYF. The CDR3 nucleotides are TGTGCCAGCAGCTTAACGGACAGGAGCTCCTACGAGCAGTACTTC.

The gene calls are TRBV14 and TRBJ2-5; the D is unclear. V shed 0 bases and J shed 6 bases, with 11 bases lying between them. CDR3 size: 14 residues. The germline V gene encodes CDR1 SGHDN and CDR2 FVKESK. DNA of the CDR3: TGTGCCAGCAGCCAAGATGCCAACTCCAAGACCCAGTACTTC. It specifies CASSQDANSKTQYF.

The chain joins TRBV24-1 to TRBJ2-1; 10 positions agree with TRBD1. The CDR3 is 16 residues long. V shed 3 bases, J shed 5 bases, and the junction held 6 bases outside the gene matches. Germline V gene sequence: CDR1 KGHDR, CDR2 SFDVKD. CDR3 nucleotide sequence: TGTGCCACCAGTGATGGGGGACAGGGGTGGAACAATGAGCAGTTCTTC. Amino acid sequence: CATSDGGQGWNNEQFF.

The chain carries TRBV7-2 and TRBJ2-3; 7 nucleotides agree with TRBD2. V lost 1 base and J lost 2; bases outside the gene matches: 12. The CDR3 is made up of 18 amino acids. Germline V gives CDR1 SGHTA, CDR2 FQGNSA. The CDR3 reads CASSLGSSGVSFTDTQYF. The CDR3 nucleotides are TGTGCCAGCAGCTTAGGATCAAGCGGGGTTTCCTTCACAGATACGCAGTATTTT. The entire variable domain, with the rest obtained from reference TRBV7-2 and TRBJ2-3, is as follows: GAGVSQSPSNKVTEKGKDVELRCDPISGHTALYWYRQSLGQGLEFLIYFQGNSAPDKSGLPSDRFSAERTGGSVSTLTIQRTQQEDSAVYLCASSLGSSGVSFTDTQYFGPGTRLTVL.

J is TRBJ1-6 and V is TRBV7-2, with TRBD1 matching over 10 bases. After removal of 3 bases from V and 10 bases from J, the junction contained 3 bases not matched to a gene. This CDR3 contains 14 residues. Germline lookup yields CDR1 SGHTA and CDR2 FQGNSA. The CDR3 nucleotides are TGTGCCAGCAGCTTGGGACAGGGGACGTCACCCCTCCACTTT. Protein product: CASSLGQGTSPLHF.

V usage is TRBV3-1 (or the pseudogene TRBV3-2) and J usage is TRBJ2-5; D is ambiguous. The CDR3 loop spans 14 amino acids. The germline CDR1 and CDR2 sequences are LGHDT and YNNKEL (reference sequence). The V and J ends lost 5 bases and 2 bases respectively, with 12 bases between them. CDR3 protein: CASSLLPRQETQYF. As DNA, the CDR3 is TGTGCCAGCAGCTTACTTCCAAGGCAAGAGACCCAGTACTTC.

V gene TRBV20-1 combines with J gene TRBJ1-1, with 8 bases lining up with TRBD1. The V and J ends lost 5 bases and 1 base, in that order; junction bases with no gene match: 9. Germline V gene sequence: CDR1 DFQATT, CDR2 SNEGSKA (reference sequence). This CDR3 is 15 amino acids long. The CDR3 reads CSARAGGARNTEAFF. CDR3 sequence (DNA): TGCAGTGCTCGTGCAGGGGGCGCGAGGAACACTGAAGCTTTCTTT.

V is TRBV19 and J is TRBJ1-1; D is perhaps TRBD1 (6 bases). This CDR3 has 15 residues. Trimming left V 7 bases short and J 4 bases short, with 19 bases between. Germline V CDR1 and CDR2: LNHDA, SQIVND (reference sequence). The CDR3, as DNA: TGTGCCAGTATGCCAGGGGCCGGTTTGGGCACTGAAGCTTTCTTT. Its protein product is CASMPGAGLGTEAFF. The whole variable domain, remainder taken from reference TRBV19 and TRBJ1-1, is DGGITQSPKYLFRKEGQNVTLSCEQNLNHDAMYWYRQDPGQGLRLIYYSQIVNDFQKGDIAEGYSVSREKKESFPLTVTSAQKNPTAFYLCASMPGAGLGTEAFFGQGTRLTVV.

The chain combines TRBV19 with TRBJ2-7; possible D gene TRBD2, 7 bases. The CDR3 is 13 amino acids. The V gene's germline CDR1 is LNHDA and CDR2 SQIVND (reference sequence). Trimming removed 8 bases from V and 7 bases from J, with 18 bases in between. The CDR3 loop is CASSGGAVGEQYF. The CDR3 DNA reads TGTGCCAGTTCGGGGGGCGCGGTGGGAGAGCAGTACTTC. The variable domain in full, completed from reference TRBV19 and TRBJ2-7, reads DGGITQSPKYLFRKEGQNVTLSCEQNLNHDAMYWYRQDPGQGLRLIYYSQIVNDFQKGDIAEGYSVSREKKESFPLTVTSAQKNPTAFYLCASSGGAVGEQYFGPGTRLTVT.

The genes are TRBV6-2 or TRBV6-3 and TRBJ1-1; no clear D. The CDR3 totals 15 residues. The ends were cut back, 1 base at V and 4 bases at J, with 13 bases in the middle. Germline CDR1 reads MNHEY; CDR2 reads SVGEGT. The CDR3 nucleotides read TGTGCCAGCAGTTACTTGGTCACCGCGGGCACTGAAGCTTTCTTT. Translating gives CASSYLVTAGTEAFF.

The gene calls are TRBV5-1 and TRBJ1-1, with 10 bases that match TRBD1. Germline V gene lookup returns CDR1 SGHRS and CDR2 YFSETQ. The CDR3 is 13 residues long. The trim removed 5 bases at V and 5 bases at J, leaving 3 bases unmatched. CDR3 region: CASRTGGGTEAFF. The CDR3 coding sequence is TGCGCCAGCAGGACAGGGGGCGGTACTGAAGCTTTCTTT.

This clone was recorded only once. The gene calls are TRBV11-2 and TRBJ2-3; perhaps TRBD2 as D (6 bases). CDR3 size: 14 residues. Germline loops: CDR1 SGHAT, CDR2 FQNNGV. V lost 1 base, J lost 6 bases, and 11 bases lay in between. This CDR3 reads CASSLGRGMDTQYF. CDR3 nucleotide sequence: TGTGCCAGCAGCTTAGGGAGGGGCATGGATACGCAGTATTTT.

This clone was picked up one time. This chain links TRBV2 with TRBJ1-1, with 7 bases that match TRBD1. Germline V CDR1 and CDR2: SNHLY, FYNNEI. The CDR3 runs 13 residues. V gave up 6 bases and J gave up 7 bases; unmatched junction bases: 8. The DNA for the CDR3 is TGTGCCAGCAGCCCGGGACAGCCCTTTGAAGCTTTCTTT. It encodes CASSPGQPFEAFF.

This chain connects TRBV7-9 to TRBJ1-4; D is uncertain. V gave up 5 bases and J gave up 0 bases, with 13 bases separating them. The CDR3 spans 16 residues. CDR1 SEHNR and CDR2 FQNEAQ come from the germline V gene (reference sequence). The CDR3 region has the DNA TGTGCCAGCAGCAGAGGAAAAGTTGCAACTAATGAAAAACTGTTTTTT. Translating it yields CASSRGKVATNEKLFF.

This clone has a single count. This sequence joins TRBV5-1 and TRBJ1-1; a weak D match, TRBD1 (5 bases). Trimming took off 2 bases at V and 3 bases at J, with 14 bases between the two ends. The CDR3 runs 15 residues. Germline values: CDR1 SGHRS, CDR2 YFSETQ. The CDR3 reads CASSLGQGGYTEAFF. Written as DNA, the CDR3 is TGCGCCAGCAGCTTAGGTCAGGGAGGATACACTGAAGCTTTCTTT.

The chain employs TRBV21-1 and TRBJ2-2; the table assigns TRBD1, which was not confirmed against the DNA. TRBV21-1 is given as a pseudogene. CDR3 length: 17 residues. CDR3 loop: CASSKGQGPSNTGELFF. CDR3 DNA: TGTGCCAGCAGCAAAGGTCAGGGGCCCTCGAACACCGGGGAGCTGTTTTTT.

The V call is TRBV12-5, the J call TRBJ2-7, with D unresolved. V lost 6 bases, J lost 3 bases, and 6 bases lay in between. The CDR3 covers 11 residues. Per germline, CDR1 LGHNT and CDR2 FRNRAP. The CDR3 nucleotides read TGTGCTAGTGGCCAACTCTACGAGCAGTACTTC. It codes for CASGQLYEQYF.

The rearrangement joins TRBV18 to TRBJ1-2; D remains ambiguous. This CDR3 has 14 residues. Trimming took off 3 bases at V and 2 bases at J, with 10 bases between the two ends. Germline V CDR1 and CDR2: KGHSH, LQKENI. The CDR3 region has the DNA TGTGCCAGCTCACCCGGCAGCTTGAACTATGGCTACACCTTC. It encodes CASSPGSLNYGYTF. Drawing the rest from reference TRBV18 and TRBJ1-2, the complete variable domain is NAGVMQNPRHLVRRRGQEARLRCSPMKGHSHVYWYRQLPEEGLKFMVYLQKENIIDESGMPKERFSAEFPKEGPSILRIQQVVRGDSAAYFCASSPGSLNYGYTFGSGTRLTVV.

The rearrangement joins TRBV18 to TRBJ1-1; the D is unclear. This CDR3 contains 15 residues. V was pared by 4 bases and J by 4 bases, with 16 bases between. Germline V lookup: CDR1 KGHSH, CDR2 LQKENI. CDR3 in DNA: TGTGCCAGCTCACTGCCTCCCGGGAGGGCCACTGAAGCTTTCTTT. It yields the protein CASSLPPGRATEAFF.

This chain uses TRBV7-2 with TRBJ1-5, with 10 positions matching TRBD1. Trimming at V came to 3 bases and at J to 11 bases, leaving 7 bases not matched to a gene. The CDR3 contains 14 residues. Germline V gene lookup returns CDR1 SGHTA and CDR2 FQGNSA. The CDR3 nucleotides read TGTGCCAGCAGCTTGGACAGGGGGGGAAAGACCCAGCATTTT. It yields the protein CASSLDRGGKTQHF.

This chain uses TRBV9 with TRBJ1-1, with D unclear. From germline, CDR1 is SGDLS and CDR2 YYNGEE. The V end was cut by 4 bases, the J end by 1 base, with 17 bases between. CDR3 length: 16 amino acids. The CDR3 DNA sequence: TGTGCCAGCAGCCCCGCCGCGGCGGTCGGGAACACTGAAGCTTTCTTT. Translation: CASSPAAAVGNTEAFF.

This chain joins TRBV19 and TRBJ1-4; the D gene is possibly TRBD1 (5 bases). This CDR3 spans 13 amino acids. Trimming took 5 bases from V and 8 from J, leaving 12 bases between them. Germline assignment: CDR1 LNHDA and CDR2 SQIVND (reference sequence). CDR3 amino acids: CASSSLRAEKLFF. Here the CDR3 DNA reads TGTGCCAGTAGTTCTCTCAGGGCGGAAAAACTGTTTTTT.

The chain couples TRBV30 to TRBJ1-3; D gene ambiguous. From germline, CDR1 is GTSNPN and CDR2 SVGIG (reference sequence). Trimming left V 5 bases short and J 5 bases short, with 7 bases between. CDR3 size: 11 residues. CDR3 sequence: CAWSNRNTIYF. DNA of the CDR3: TGTGCCTGGTCTAACAGAAACACCATATATTTT. The variable domain in full, completed from reference TRBV30 and TRBJ1-3, reads SQTIHQWPATLVQPVGSPLSLECTVEGTSNPNLYWYRQAAGRGLQLLFYSVGIGQISSEVPQNLSASRPQDRQFILSSKKLLLSDSGFYLCAWSNRNTIYFGEGSWLTVV.

J is TRBJ1-4 and V is TRBV10-3, with TRBD1 matching over 10 bases. Germline CDR1 ENHRY, CDR2 SYGVKD. The ends lost 6 bases at V and 8 bases at J; junction bases unmatched: 3. CDR3 size: 13 residues. The CDR3 loop reads CAIRGQGYEKLFF. The CDR3 DNA follows: TGTGCCATCAGGGGACAGGGGTACGAAAAACTGTTTTTT.